This T cell receptor beta chain was sequenced during a study of patients and donors after allogeneic stem cell transplantation. Each CDR3 protein gets one entry after TCRdb re-called the RT-PCR reads with MiXCR. The profile shows approximately 160,000 distinct CDR3 sequences, 30% of them singletons. This clonotype came up many times. Germline V gene data show CDR1 as SGHDT and CDR2 as YYEEEE. The CDR3 consists of 15 residues. V lost 4 bases and J 6 bases, leaving 19 bases between the germline ends. This rearrangement joins TRBV5-6 to TRBJ1-2; D not certain. The TCR sequence derives from a human donor who was either an allogeneic HSCT recipient or a stem cell or donor lymphocyte infusion donor (not recorded which). It is not recorded whose cells these are; they may come from a transplant donor. Source material: blood, either unsorted or a sorted T cell fraction (not recorded which). CDR3 nucleotide sequence: TGTGCCAGCAGCGGACCGGGTCGAGGAATGAATGGCTACACCTTC. Its translation is CASSGPGRGMNGYTF.